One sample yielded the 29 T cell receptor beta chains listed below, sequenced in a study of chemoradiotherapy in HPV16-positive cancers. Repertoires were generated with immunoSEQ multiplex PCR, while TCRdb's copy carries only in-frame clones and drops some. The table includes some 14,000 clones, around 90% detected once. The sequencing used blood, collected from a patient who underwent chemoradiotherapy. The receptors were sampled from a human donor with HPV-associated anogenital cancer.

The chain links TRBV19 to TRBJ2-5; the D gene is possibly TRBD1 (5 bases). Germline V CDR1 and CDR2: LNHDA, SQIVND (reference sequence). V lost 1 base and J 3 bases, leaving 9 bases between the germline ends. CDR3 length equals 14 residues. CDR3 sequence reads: CASSIGGSEETQYF. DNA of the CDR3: TGTGCCAGTAGTATAGGGGGCTCCGAAGAGACCCAGTACTTC.

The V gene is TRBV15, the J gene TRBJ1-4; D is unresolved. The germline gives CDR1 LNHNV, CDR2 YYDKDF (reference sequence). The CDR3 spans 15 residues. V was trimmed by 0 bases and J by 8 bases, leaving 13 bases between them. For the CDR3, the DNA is TGTGCCACCAGCAGAGATTTGAACACCGGGGAAAAACTGTTTTTT. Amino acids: CATSRDLNTGEKLFF. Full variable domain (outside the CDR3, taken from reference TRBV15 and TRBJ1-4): DAMVIQNPRYQVTQFGKPVTLSCSQTLNHNVMYWYQQKSSQAPKLLFHYYDKDFNNEADTPDNFQSRRPNTSFCFLDIRSPGLGDTAMYLCATSRDLNTGEKLFFGSGTQLSVL.

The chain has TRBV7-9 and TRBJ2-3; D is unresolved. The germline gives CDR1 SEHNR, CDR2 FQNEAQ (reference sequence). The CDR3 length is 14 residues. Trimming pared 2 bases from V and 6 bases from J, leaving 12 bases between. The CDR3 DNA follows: TGTGCCAGCAGCTTAAGGCCAGCGAGGGATACGCAGTATTTT. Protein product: CASSLRPARDTQYF.

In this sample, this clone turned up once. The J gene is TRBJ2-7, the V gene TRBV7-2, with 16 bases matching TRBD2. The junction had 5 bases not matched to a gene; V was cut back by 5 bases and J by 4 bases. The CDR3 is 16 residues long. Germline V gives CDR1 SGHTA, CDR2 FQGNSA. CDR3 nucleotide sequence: TGTGCCAGCAGCGGGACTAGCGGGAGGGGTGGTTACGAGCAGTACTTC. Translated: CASSGTSGRGGYEQYF.

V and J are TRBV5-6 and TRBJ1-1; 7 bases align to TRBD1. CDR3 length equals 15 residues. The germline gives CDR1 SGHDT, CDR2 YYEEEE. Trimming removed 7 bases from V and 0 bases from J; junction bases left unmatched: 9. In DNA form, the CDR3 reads TGTGCCAGCGGGACGATGGGACAGATGAACACTGAAGCTTTCTTT. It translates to CASGTMGQMNTEAFF.

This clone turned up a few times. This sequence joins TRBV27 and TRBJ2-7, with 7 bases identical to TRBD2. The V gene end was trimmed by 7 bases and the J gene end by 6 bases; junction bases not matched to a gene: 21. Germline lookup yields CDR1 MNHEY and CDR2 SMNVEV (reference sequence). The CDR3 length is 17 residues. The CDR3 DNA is TGTGCCAGCACCCGACGTGGAGGAGCGGGGAGTCCGGGCGAGCAGTACTTC. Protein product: CASTRRGGAGSPGEQYF.

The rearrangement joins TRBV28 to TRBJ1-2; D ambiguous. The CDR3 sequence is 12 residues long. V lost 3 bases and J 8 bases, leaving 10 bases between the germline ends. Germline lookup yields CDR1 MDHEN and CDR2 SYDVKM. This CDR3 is CASSFGHKGYTF. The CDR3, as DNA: TGTGCCAGCAGTTTCGGGCACAAAGGCTACACCTTC.

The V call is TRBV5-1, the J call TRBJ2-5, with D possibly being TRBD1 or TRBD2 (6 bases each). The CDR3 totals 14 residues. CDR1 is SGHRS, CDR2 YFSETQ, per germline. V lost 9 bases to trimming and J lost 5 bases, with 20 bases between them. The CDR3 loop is CATQGPGAGETQYF. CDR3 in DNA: TGCGCCACCCAAGGACCGGGGGCAGGTGAGACCCAGTACTTC.

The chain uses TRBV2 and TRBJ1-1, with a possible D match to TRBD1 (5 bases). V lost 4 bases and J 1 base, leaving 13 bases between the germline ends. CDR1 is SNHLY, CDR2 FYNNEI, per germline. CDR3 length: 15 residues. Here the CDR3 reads CASSVLGQGNTEAFF. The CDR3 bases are TGTGCCAGCAGTGTTTTGGGCCAGGGGAACACTGAAGCTTTCTTT. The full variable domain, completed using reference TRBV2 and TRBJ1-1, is EPEVTQTPSHQVTQMGQEVILRCVPISNHLYFYWYRQILGQKVEFLVSFYNNEISEKSEIFDDQFSVERPDGSNFTLKIRSTKLEDSAMYFCASSVLGQGNTEAFFGQGTRLTVV.

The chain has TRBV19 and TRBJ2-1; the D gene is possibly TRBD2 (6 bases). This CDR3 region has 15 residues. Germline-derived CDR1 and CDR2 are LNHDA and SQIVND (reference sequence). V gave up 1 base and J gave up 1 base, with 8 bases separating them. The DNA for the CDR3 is TGTGCCAGTAGTATAGTAGCGGTTTCCTACAATGAGCAGTTCTTC. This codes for CASSIVAVSYNEQFF. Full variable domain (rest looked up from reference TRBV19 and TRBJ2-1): DGGITQSPKYLFRKEGQNVTLSCEQNLNHDAMYWYRQDPGQGLRLIYYSQIVNDFQKGDIAEGYSVSREKKESFPLTVTSAQKNPTAFYLCASSIVAVSYNEQFFGPGTRLTVL.

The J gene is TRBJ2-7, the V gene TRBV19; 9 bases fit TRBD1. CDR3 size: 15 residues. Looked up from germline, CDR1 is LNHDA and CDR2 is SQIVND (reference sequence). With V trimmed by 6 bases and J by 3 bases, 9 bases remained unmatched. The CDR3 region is CASSVGQGRIYEQYF. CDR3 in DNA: TGTGCCAGTAGCGTTGGACAGGGGAGAATCTACGAGCAGTACTTC. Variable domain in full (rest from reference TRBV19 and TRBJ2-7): DGGITQSPKYLFRKEGQNVTLSCEQNLNHDAMYWYRQDPGQGLRLIYYSQIVNDFQKGDIAEGYSVSREKKESFPLTVTSAQKNPTAFYLCASSVGQGRIYEQYFGPGTRLTVT.

For the CDR3, the DNA is TGTGCCTGGAGGATGACAGGGGCGAACACTGAAGCTTTCTTT. This translates into CAWRMTGANTEAFF. This chain joins TRBV30 and TRBJ1-1; TRBD1 matches 8 bases. V trimming: 3 bases; J trimming: 1 base; junction bases outside the gene matches: 4. This CDR3 comprises 14 residues. In germline, CDR1 is GTSNPN, CDR2 SVGIG (reference sequence).

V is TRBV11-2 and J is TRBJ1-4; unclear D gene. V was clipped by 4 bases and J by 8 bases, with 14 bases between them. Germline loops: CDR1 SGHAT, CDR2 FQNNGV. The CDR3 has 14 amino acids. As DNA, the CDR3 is TGTGCCAGCAGCTCCAGGTTAAGAGGGGAAAAACTGTTTTTT. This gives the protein CASSSRLRGEKLFF.

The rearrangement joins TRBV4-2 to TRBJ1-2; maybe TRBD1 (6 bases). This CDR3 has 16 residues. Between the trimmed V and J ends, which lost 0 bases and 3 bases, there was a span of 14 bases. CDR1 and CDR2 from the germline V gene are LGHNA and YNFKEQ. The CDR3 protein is CASSQDLRGADYGYTF. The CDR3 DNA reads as TGTGCCAGCAGCCAAGATCTAAGGGGGGCGGACTATGGCTACACCTTC.

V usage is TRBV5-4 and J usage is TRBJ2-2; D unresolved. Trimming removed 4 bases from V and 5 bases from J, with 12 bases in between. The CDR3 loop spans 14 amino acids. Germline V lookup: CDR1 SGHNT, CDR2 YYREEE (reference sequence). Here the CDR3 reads CASSPEINTGELFF. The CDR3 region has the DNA TGTGCCAGCAGCCCAGAGATAAATACCGGGGAGCTGTTTTTT.

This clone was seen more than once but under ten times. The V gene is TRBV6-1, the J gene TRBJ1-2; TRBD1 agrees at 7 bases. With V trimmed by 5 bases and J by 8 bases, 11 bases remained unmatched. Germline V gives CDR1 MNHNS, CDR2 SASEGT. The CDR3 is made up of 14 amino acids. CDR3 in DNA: TGTGCCAGCAGTAAAGGGGAAGGGGGCGACGGCTACACCTTC. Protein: CASSKGEGGDGYTF.

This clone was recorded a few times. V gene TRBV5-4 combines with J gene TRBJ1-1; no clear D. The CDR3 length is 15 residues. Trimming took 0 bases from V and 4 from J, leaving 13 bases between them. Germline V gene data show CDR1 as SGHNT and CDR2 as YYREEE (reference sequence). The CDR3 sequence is CASSLAIMTFTEAFF. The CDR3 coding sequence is TGTGCCAGCAGCTTGGCCATCATGACCTTCACTGAAGCTTTCTTT.

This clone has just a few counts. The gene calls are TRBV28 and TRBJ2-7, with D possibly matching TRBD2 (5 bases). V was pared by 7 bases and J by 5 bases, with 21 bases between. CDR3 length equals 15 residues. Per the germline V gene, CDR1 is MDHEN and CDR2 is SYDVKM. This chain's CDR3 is CASTSLRAVENEQYF. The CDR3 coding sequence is TGTGCCAGCACCTCGTTGAGGGCCGTGGAGAACGAGCAGTACTTC.

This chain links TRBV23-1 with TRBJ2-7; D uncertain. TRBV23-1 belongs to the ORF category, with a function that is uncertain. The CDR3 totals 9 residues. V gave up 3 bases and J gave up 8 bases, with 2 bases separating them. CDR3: CASSHKQYF. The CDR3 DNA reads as TGCGCCAGCAGTCACAAGCAGTACTTC.

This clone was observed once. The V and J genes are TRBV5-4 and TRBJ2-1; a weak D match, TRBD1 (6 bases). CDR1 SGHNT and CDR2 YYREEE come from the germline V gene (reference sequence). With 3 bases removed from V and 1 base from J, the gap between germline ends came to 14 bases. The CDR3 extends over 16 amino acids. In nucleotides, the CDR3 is TGTGCCAGCAGCTCTGTACAGGGTAATTCCTACAATGAGCAGTTCTTC. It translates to CASSSVQGNSYNEQFF. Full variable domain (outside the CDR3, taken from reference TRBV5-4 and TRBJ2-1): ETGVTQSPTHLIKTRGQQVTLRCSSQSGHNTVSWYQQALGQGPQFIFQYYREEENGRGNFPPRFSGLQFPNYSSELNVNALELDDSALYLCASSSVQGNSYNEQFFGPGTRLTVL.

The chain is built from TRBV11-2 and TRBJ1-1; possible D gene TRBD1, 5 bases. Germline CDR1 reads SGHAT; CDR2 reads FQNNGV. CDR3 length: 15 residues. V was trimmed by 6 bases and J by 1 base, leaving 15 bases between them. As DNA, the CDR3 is TGTGCCAGCAGGCAGGGTACCGCGGGGAACACTGAAGCTTTCTTT. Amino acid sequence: CASRQGTAGNTEAFF.

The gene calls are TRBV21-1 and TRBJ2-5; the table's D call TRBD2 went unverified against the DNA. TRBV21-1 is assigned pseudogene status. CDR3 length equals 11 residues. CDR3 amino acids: CASGGLETQYF. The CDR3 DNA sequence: TGTGCCAGCGGAGGGTTGGAGACCCAGTACTTC.

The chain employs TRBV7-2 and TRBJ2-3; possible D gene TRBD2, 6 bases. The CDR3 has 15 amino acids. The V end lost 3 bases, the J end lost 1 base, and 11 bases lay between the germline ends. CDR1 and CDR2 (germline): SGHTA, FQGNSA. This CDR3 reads CASSFTGGGTDTQYF. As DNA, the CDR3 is TGTGCCAGCAGCTTTACGGGCGGGGGCACAGATACGCAGTATTTT.

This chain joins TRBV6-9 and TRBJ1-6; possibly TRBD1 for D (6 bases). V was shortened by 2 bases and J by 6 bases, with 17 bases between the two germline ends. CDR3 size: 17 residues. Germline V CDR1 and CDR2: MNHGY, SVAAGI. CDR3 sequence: CASSYNPGQRVNSPLHF. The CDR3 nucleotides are TGTGCCAGCAGTTATAACCCCGGACAGCGAGTTAATTCACCCCTCCACTTT.

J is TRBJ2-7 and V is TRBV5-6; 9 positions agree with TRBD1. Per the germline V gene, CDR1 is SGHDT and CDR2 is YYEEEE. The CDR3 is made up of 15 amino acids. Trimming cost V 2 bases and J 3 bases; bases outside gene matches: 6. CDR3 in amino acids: CASSFFRQGGYEQYF. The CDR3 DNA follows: TGTGCCAGCAGCTTCTTCCGACAGGGGGGCTACGAGCAGTACTTC. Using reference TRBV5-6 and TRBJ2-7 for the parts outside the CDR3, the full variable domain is DAGVTQSPTHLIKTRGQQVTLRCSPKSGHDTVSWYQQALGQGPQFIFQYYEEEERQRGNFPDRFSGHQFPNYSSELNVNALLLGDSALYLCASSFFRQGGYEQYFGPGTRLTVT.

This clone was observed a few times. The CDR3: CASSLQGGSGELFF. Written as DNA, the CDR3 is TGTGCCAGCAGCTTGCAAGGGGGCTCCGGGGAGCTGTTTTTT. The chain joins TRBV5-4 to TRBJ2-2; TRBD1 matches at 7 bases. Germline loops: CDR1 SGHNT, CDR2 YYREEE (reference sequence). The CDR3 covers 14 residues. J lost 6 bases, V lost 1 base, and 3 bases had no gene match.

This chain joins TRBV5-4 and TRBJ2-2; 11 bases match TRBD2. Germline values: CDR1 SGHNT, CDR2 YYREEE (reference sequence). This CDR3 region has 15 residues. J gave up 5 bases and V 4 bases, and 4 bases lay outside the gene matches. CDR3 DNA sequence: TGTGCCAGCAGCCCTAGCGGGGGGAGGACCGGGGAGCTGTTTTTT. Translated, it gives CASSPSGGRTGELFF.

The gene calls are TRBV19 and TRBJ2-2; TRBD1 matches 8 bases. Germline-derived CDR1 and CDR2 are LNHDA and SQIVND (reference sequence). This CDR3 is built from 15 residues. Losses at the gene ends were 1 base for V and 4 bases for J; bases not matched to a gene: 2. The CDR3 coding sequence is TGTGCCAGTAGTATAGCCAGGGGGCTCACCGGGGAGCTGTTTTTT. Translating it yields CASSIARGLTGELFF.

The CDR3 DNA is TGCGCCAGCAGCCAATGGACTAGCGGGGGGGCCTATGAGCAGTTCTTC. Its protein product is CASSQWTSGGAYEQFF. This chain connects TRBV4-1 to TRBJ2-1, with 15 positions matching TRBD2. CDR1 MGHRA and CDR2 YSYEKL come from the germline V gene. V lost 2 bases and J lost 8; bases outside the gene matches: 4. The CDR3 runs to 16 residues.